This T cell receptor beta chain appears in the sequencing data of a study of shared clonotypes between healthy human individuals. Findings and limits, study-wide: In the sorted subsets, rarefaction showed sequencing was incomplete despite large depth. Among non-shared clonotypes, generation probabilities were lower than among those shared by all four donors. The sharing of roughly 5% of naive CD4 clonotypes was seen across a few donors.

The CDR3 spans 15 residues. Trimming cost V 0 bases and J 5 bases, with 15 bases left between them. The germline gives CDR1 SGHRS, CDR2 YFSETQ. Data came from immunoSEQ multiplex PCR; TCRdb stores just in-frame clones and leaves some out. Of fewer than 2.5 million clones listed, 93% were seen once; the top ten hold around 0.37%. Healthy HIV-negative adults with no recent acute infections or vaccinations were recruited as donors. Details on this clone: Its antigen is still unknown.

This chain joins TRBV5-1 and TRBJ2-7, with a tentative D call TRBD1 (5 bases). This TCR came from a man aged 18 to 30 in good health. Some clones in this sample may be carry-over from other donors' samples. Sequences were obtained from naive CD4+ T cells from PBMCs. As to subset: CD45RA+ positively selected. For the CDR3, the DNA is TGCGCCAGCAGCTTGGCCCCGGCAGGGCTGGACGAGCAGTACTTC. Residues: CASSLAPAGLDEQYF. Combining the CDR3 with reference TRBV5-1 and TRBJ2-7 gives the whole variable domain KAGVTQTPRYLIKTRGQQVTLSCSPISGHRSVSWYQQTPGQGLQFLFEYFSETQRNKGNFPGRFSGRQFSNSRSEMNVSTLELGDSALYLCASSLAPAGLDEQYFGPGTRLTVT.